These T cell receptor beta chains were read from a single sample in a study of shared clonotypes between healthy human individuals. Profiling relied on immunoSEQ multiplex PCR, and the TCRdb table lists in-frame clones only, not all of them. Of 2 million to 2.5 million clones listed, about 94% were seen once; the top ten hold more than 0.1%. The sample taken for sequencing was naive CD4+ T cells sorted from blood. These receptors were collected from a man in his late teens or twenties in good health. Both conserved end residues are part of each CDR3. Each record gives: J gene, V gene, CDR3 protein.

>TRBJ2-1|TRBV7-9
CASSNAGTPYNEQFF
>TRBJ2-5|TRBV7-8
CASSLALAGGPETQYF
>TRBJ2-5|TRBV5-1
CASSAGGLGTETQYF
>TRBJ1-2|TRBV18
CASSPPTTFEPSLVVGGYTF
>TRBJ2-5|TRBV7-2
CASSLVGTSGVKETQYF
>TRBJ2-7|TRBV10-3
CAISARAGAYEQYF
>TRBJ2-3|TRBV30
CAWSVRASGVDTQYF
>TRBJ1-6|TRBV6-1
CASRSDSYNSPLHF
>TRBJ1-2|TRBV28
CASSLPRQEANYGYTF
>TRBJ1-6|TRBV11-2
CASCGGSGSPLHF
>TRBJ2-3|TRBV6-4
CASRKGTSGGTDTQYF
>TRBJ1-4|TRBV7-9
CASRGTGATNEKLFF
>TRBJ1-1|TRBV7-2
CASSLKIEAFF
>TRBJ1-5|TRBV27
CASSLSPYGNQPQHF
>TRBJ1-2|TRBV10-3
CAISPGQGNYGYTF
>TRBJ1-5|TRBV6-1
CASRFGQANQPQHF
>TRBJ1-2|TRBV6-4
CANNPGQGVNYGYTF
>TRBJ2-6|TRBV7-9
CASSSRTGKISSGANVLTF
>TRBJ2-5|TRBV6-5
CASSRDRGQGETQYF
>TRBJ2-5|TRBV2
CASSREKAQYF
>TRBJ2-1|TRBV9
CASSVVPSGGAQFF
>TRBJ2-5|TRBV7-2
CASSLQGLPSPQYF
>TRBJ1-3|TRBV2
CASRRDRGSSGNTIYF
>TRBJ1-1|TRBV18
CASSLAGTLNTEAFF
>TRBJ2-4|TRBV7-9
CASSLRTKNIQYF
>TRBJ1-2|TRBV5-1
CASSLGDSYGYTF
>TRBJ1-1|TRBV7-8
CASSPKRHPMNTEAFF
>TRBJ1-4|TRBV25-1
CASSGTAVTNEKLFF
>TRBJ2-1|TRBV19
CASSMIAGSYNEQFF
>TRBJ2-2|TRBV10-1
CASGTGVNTGELFF
>TRBJ1-6|TRBV12-5
CASGGDTYSPLHF
>TRBJ2-1|TRBV7-2
CASRSGLGNEQFF
>TRBJ1-4|TRBV30
CAWSVHRGANEKLFF
>TRBJ1-5|TRBV10-3
CAISESSSPHQPQHF
>TRBJ2-3|TRBV6-6
CASSYGTGVTDTQYF
>TRBJ1-1|TRBV5-1
CASSLAGQGAEAFF
>TRBJ1-1|TRBV2
CASSDDRGTEAFF
>TRBJ1-1|TRBV19
CASSQSTEAFF
>TRBJ1-2|TRBV25-1
CASSETGTGVRGYTF
>TRBJ1-2|TRBV5-1
CASSGAGTGYGYTF
>TRBJ1-2|TRBV28
CASSSTASYGYTF
>TRBJ1-2|TRBV15
CATSRDSPTGLYGYTF
>TRBJ1-6|TRBV10-3
CAISESGEGNSPLHF
>TRBJ1-1|TRBV19
CASRQTGLMNTEAFF
>TRBJ2-2|TRBV18
CASSFGGRELFF
>TRBJ2-7|TRBV19
CASSTTGTGWNEQYF